This T cell receptor beta chain was captured by sequencing in a study of vaccination and CD4 T cells after COVID-19. Treatment specified: approximately nine-day PBMC culture with coronavirus spike peptide pools or control peptides (ViraFEST assay). This clonotype was counted only a few times. Antigen specificity is unknown. Sequencing of the DNA from cultured CD4+ T cells was carried out with the Oncomine TCR Beta short-read assay. TCRdb itself ran the PCR reads through MiXCR, one entry per CDR3 protein. The top ten hold over 5% of the sample, which has 20,000 to 25,000 distinct CDR3 sequences, nearly 55% seen once. This clonotype originated in a human donor who had recovered from COVID-19. Sequencing was performed on CD4+ T cells from blood, cultured in vitro.

Written as DNA, the CDR3 is TGTGCCAGCAGTTCAGGGTACGTCTATGGCTACACCTTC. Translated: CASSSGYVYGYTF. This chain joins TRBV5-5 and TRBJ1-2, with D possibly matching TRBD1 (5 bases). The CDR3 is 13 amino acids. The V and J ends lost 5 bases and 4 bases respectively, with 12 bases between them. Germline loops: CDR1 SGHKS, CDR2 YYEKEE (reference sequence).